This T cell receptor beta chain was recovered during a study of neoadjuvant nivolumab and ipilimumab in lung cancer. Broader study findings: Compared with tumor-adjacent uninvolved lung, resected tumors showed greater richness and clonality. Only a single major-pathologic-response sample was available for clonality analysis.

V was trimmed by 0 bases and J by 6 bases, leaving 7 bases between them. This CDR3 region has 13 residues. From germline, CDR1 is MNHEY and CDR2 SVGAGI. Only in-frame clones appear in the TCRdb table, and some are missing; sequencing was by immunoSEQ multiplex PCR. The profile shows 44,000 or so clones, roughly 90% of them singletons. As regards this clone: Its specificity is not known.

The rearrangement joins TRBV6-5 to TRBJ2-3; no reliable D call. Material: blood, obtained before neoadjuvant nivolumab, alone or with ipilimumab. The receptor was isolated from an adult with non-small cell lung cancer. Some clones in this sample may be carry-over from other donors' samples. The CDR3 DNA reads as TGTGCCAGCAGTTACTCGACTCTGGATACGCAGTATTTT. It is translated as CASSYSTLDTQYF.